These 15 T cell receptor beta chains share one sample of origin, sequenced in a study of blood T cell repertoires in COVID-19. Using immunoSEQ multiplex PCR, the repertoire was profiled, and TCRdb retains in-frame clones only, with some absent. The repertoire consists of under 60,000 clones, with 60% to 80% occurring once and the leading ten covering about 20%. Material: peripheral blood. These receptors were collected from a human donor with active or convalescent COVID-19. The donor label of this sample is uncertain.

The chain is built from TRBV24-1 and TRBJ2-5, with 11 positions matching TRBD1. V lost 4 bases and J lost 4; bases outside the gene matches: 4. CDR3 length: 15 residues. Germline V gene lookup returns CDR1 KGHDR and CDR2 SFDVKD. CDR3 DNA sequence: TGTGCCACCAGTGACCCGGGACAGGGGGGAGAGACCCAGTACTTC. Translating gives CATSDPGQGGETQYF.

This clone appeared a few times. The gene calls are TRBV24-1 and TRBJ2-1, with D perhaps TRBD2 (6 bases). The CDR3 length is 14 residues. V was pared by 6 bases and J by 10 bases, with 18 bases between. Germline lookup yields CDR1 KGHDR and CDR2 SFDVKD. The CDR3 nucleotides are TGTGCCACCAGTCTCGGAGGGCCGGCGGACGAGCAGTTCTTC. This codes for CATSLGGPADEQFF.

This sequence joins TRBV11-2 and TRBJ2-4, with a weak D call TRBD2 (6 bases). The germline CDR1 and CDR2 sequences are SGHAT and FQNNGV. This CDR3 is 13 amino acids long. Trimming took 1 base from V and 5 from J, leaving 6 bases between them. The CDR3: CASSLAGENIQYF. The CDR3, as DNA: TGTGCCAGCAGCTTAGCGGGAGAAAACATTCAGTACTTC. Filled out from reference TRBV11-2 and TRBJ2-4, the complete variable domain reads EAGVAQSPRYKIIEKRQSVAFWCNPISGHATLYWYQQILGQGPKLLIQFQNNGVVDDSQLPKDRFSAERLKGVDSTLKIQPAKLEDSAVYLCASSLAGENIQYFGAGTRLSVL.

This chain links TRBV24-1 with TRBJ1-5; D gene uncertain. This CDR3 comprises 12 residues. The germline V and J ends were trimmed by 4 bases and 7 bases, with 7 bases remaining between them. Germline values: CDR1 KGHDR, CDR2 SFDVKD. The CDR3 DNA sequence: TGTGCCACCAGTGAAGGAGGGCAGCCCCAGCATTTT. It yields the protein CATSEGGQPQHF.

This clone has just one count. V usage is TRBV5-1 and J usage is TRBJ2-1, with 10 positions matching TRBD2. With 3 bases clipped from V and 5 bases from J, the junction kept 11 bases outside the gene matches. This CDR3 comprises 17 residues. Germline CDR1 and CDR2: SGHRS and YFSETQ. The CDR3: CASSWAPSGSTHNEQFF. The DNA of the CDR3 is TGCGCCAGCAGCTGGGCCCCTAGCGGGAGTACCCACAATGAGCAGTTCTTC.

This chain links TRBV14 with TRBJ1-1; 7 bases match TRBD1. The length of the CDR3 is 14 residues. With 4 bases clipped from V and 4 bases from J, the junction kept 6 bases outside the gene matches. Germline CDR1 reads SGHDN; CDR2 reads FVKESK. The CDR3 sequence: CASSRTGKGTEAFF. The CDR3 DNA follows: TGTGCCAGCAGCCGGACAGGAAAGGGCACTGAAGCTTTCTTT.

This chain links TRBV4-3 with TRBJ2-2; weak D call: TRBD2 (5 bases). The V gene's germline CDR1 is LGHNA and CDR2 YSLEER. V gave up 4 bases and J gave up 1 base, with 7 bases separating them. The CDR3 is 14 amino acids. The CDR3 DNA is TGCGCCAGCAGCCCCAGCGGGAACACCGGGGAGCTGTTTTTT. Translated, it gives CASSPSGNTGELFF.

The chain joins TRBV30 to TRBJ2-1, with 11 bases identical to TRBD2. The CDR3 is made up of 14 amino acids. Unmatched junction bases numbered 12, after V lost 7 bases and J lost 10 bases. CDR1 and CDR2 (germline): GTSNPN, SVGIG (reference sequence). As DNA, the CDR3 is TGTGCCTCGACCGGGACTAGCGGCTCCCTGGAGCAGTTCTTC. Its translation: CASTGTSGSLEQFF.

V is TRBV5-1 and J is TRBJ2-7, with 14 bases aligning to TRBD2. CDR3 size: 18 residues. The germline V gene encodes CDR1 SGHRS and CDR2 YFSETQ. After removal of 1 base from V and 0 bases from J, the junction contained 6 bases not matched to a gene. CDR3 amino acids: CASSLYGTSGSVSYEQYF. DNA of the CDR3: TGCGCCAGCAGCTTGTACGGGACTAGCGGGAGCGTCTCCTACGAGCAGTACTTC.

The rearrangement uses TRBV5-4 and TRBJ2-7; unclear D gene. The V gene lost 0 bases and the J gene lost 0 bases, with 10 bases spanning the gap. The CDR3 consists of 15 residues. CDR1 and CDR2 (germline): SGHNT, YYREEE (reference sequence). In nucleotides, the CDR3 is TGTGCCAGCAGCTTGGCCGCAGCTAGCTCCTACGAGCAGTACTTC. Amino acid sequence: CASSLAAASSYEQYF.

The rearrangement joins TRBV28 to TRBJ1-6; the match to TRBD1 covers 7 bases. Germline trimming cut 1 base from V and 6 bases from J; bases unmatched to any gene: 9. Germline CDR1 is MDHEN and CDR2 is SYDVKM. The CDR3 totals 17 residues. The CDR3 region has the DNA TGTGCCAGCAGTTTATCATTCTACAGGGGTTTTAATTCACCCCTCCACTTT. Protein sequence: CASSLSFYRGFNSPLHF.

The chain links TRBV11-2 to TRBJ2-1; D is unclear. This CDR3 contains 12 residues. V lost 1 base and J 6 bases, leaving 4 bases between the germline ends. Germline V gives CDR1 SGHAT, CDR2 FQNNGV. CDR3 coding DNA: TGTGCCAGCAGCTTAGTGGCCAATGAGCAGTTCTTC. Translating gives CASSLVANEQFF.

The rearrangement joins TRBV7-3 to TRBJ2-7; 10 positions agree with TRBD2. J lost 4 bases, V lost 2 bases, and 8 bases had no gene match. Germline V gene sequence: CDR1 SGHTA, CDR2 FQGTGA. The CDR3 is 16 residues long. CDR3 DNA: TGTGCCAGCAGCTTAGGGGCCGGGACTAGCGTTTACGAGCAGTACTTC. It codes for CASSLGAGTSVYEQYF.

The chain recombines TRBV27 with TRBJ1-6; D gene unclear. The CDR3 is 14 amino acids. Trimming cost V 10 bases and J 10 bases, with 20 bases left between them. Germline values: CDR1 MNHEY, CDR2 SMNVEV (reference sequence). CDR3 amino acids: CATIINRNRSPLHF. The CDR3 DNA follows: TGTGCCACCATAATAAACCGGAACAGATCACCCCTCCACTTT.

The rearrangement links TRBV19 to TRBJ1-5; D is possibly TRBD1 (5 bases). With 6 bases removed from V and 9 bases from J, the gap between germline ends came to 15 bases. Germline values: CDR1 LNHDA, CDR2 SQIVND (reference sequence). The CDR3 extends over 13 amino acids. This CDR3 is CASRTDLQRPQHF. CDR3 bases: TGTGCCAGTAGGACAGATTTGCAGCGGCCCCAGCATTTT.